This T cell receptor (beta chain) was found in a study of blood T cell repertoires in COVID-19. As for the study in general: Samples of COVID-19 (acute and convalescent) were obtained from the United States, Italy and Spain.

Germline values: CDR1 MNHEY, CDR2 SVGAGI. The CDR3 consists of 13 residues. Trimming stripped 8 bases from V and 5 bases from J, with 15 bases between. Libraries were prepared by immunoSEQ multiplex PCR; TCRdb keeps only in-frame clonotypes and omits some of them. Of 65,000 to 80,000 clones in the sample, approximately 80% were seen once. This chain connects TRBV6-5 to TRBJ2-5, with D unclear. The sequence was obtained from a human donor in a cohort sampled during active COVID-19. Sequenced material: peripheral blood. CDR3 nucleotide sequence: TGTGCCAGCCTTATACTCCGCCGGGAGACCCAGTACTTC. Its translation is CASLILRRETQYF.